The present TCR beta chain was sequenced within a study of patients and donors after allogeneic stem cell transplantation. Using its own MiXCR run on the RT-PCR reads, TCRdb lists one record per CDR3 protein. The sample contains roughly 200,000 distinct CDR3 sequences, roughly 38% of which appear only once. The germline V gene has CDR1 SQVTM and CDR2 ANQGSEA. This CDR3 spans 14 amino acids. The V gene lost 5 bases and the J gene lost 2 bases, with 14 bases spanning the gap. This clonotype appeared once. The chain links TRBV29-1 to TRBJ2-3; the D is unclear. The sequence was obtained from a human donor who was either an allogeneic HSCT recipient or a stem cell or donor lymphocyte infusion donor (not recorded which). It is not recorded whose cells these are; they may come from a transplant donor. Sequencing input: blood, either unsorted or a sorted T cell fraction (not recorded which). The CDR3, as DNA: TGCAGCGTTCCCCTGACACCTACCACAGATACGCAGTATTTT. Protein sequence: CSVPLTPTTDTQYF.